The present TCR beta chain was sequenced within a study of beta chain features in type 1 diabetes (dated by TCRdb to the late 2010s). Regarding the complete study: Mean age, gender distribution, total cell number and subset yield did not differ between patients and healthy donors. A total of some 100,000,000 sorted cells were examined across all samples, and the number of cells per subset was strongly correlated with RNA yield. In the study, recently diagnosed type 1 diabetes patients and matched healthy donors were compared on the TCRB repertoires of their sorted circulating CD4+ T cell subsets. Whereas all 30 or so donors provided naive and central memory subsets, regulatory and stem cell-like memory subsets were isolated from just 8 patients and roughly 8 healthy donors. Study-wide findings and limitations: PCR may preferentially amplify shorter templates, but because patient and control samples were amplified and corrected together, any resulting skew would affect both groups equally. Sequencing cDNA rather than genomic DNA could over-represent highly expressing activated cells, although activation and CD3 levels did not differ between groups. The naive, central memory and regulatory TCRB repertoires appeared to resemble one another more closely among patients than among healthy donors. Type 1 diabetes patients showed a moderate but significant shortening of TCRB CDR3 length in all four CD4+ subsets. HLA sub-analyses involved small numbers of individuals, so any influence of HLA type on TCRB rearrangement remained unresolved. At VDJ recombination sites, type 1 diabetes patients had fewer insertions and more deleted nucleotides, which implies abnormalities in thymic rearrangement.

Each donor gave one peripheral blood draw, approximately 0.11 L on average, collected into heparinised tubes. Using a panel that included CD45RO, CCR7, CD25, CD127, CD95 and CD27, naive, central memory, regulatory and stem cell-like memory CD4+ T cells were sorted on a BD FACSAria II. Purity was above 98% for every sorted population. PBMCs were isolated right away by Lymphoprep density gradient centrifugation and were stained directly, without culture. Samples were stained and sorted in pairs, with one healthy donor and one patient per experiment, so that batch effects were minimized. Concerning this clone: Its antigen has not been determined. Within one base of it there is no much larger clone, and no base qualities were kept.

The entire amount of isolated RNA was reverse transcribed using the High Capacity cDNA Reverse Transcription Kit, so the sequenced TCRB transcripts were expressed ones. Naive, central memory and regulatory T cell samples underwent deep immunoSEQ sequencing, averaging approximately 3.3 million total reads per sample. Sorted cells were lysed in RLT buffer, and RNA was extracted using DNase-treated RNeasy Micro or Mini kits according to cell number. To prevent cross-contamination, each cell subset was processed individually, whereas patient and healthy donor samples were processed jointly. The immunoSEQ multiplex PCR was used to amplify TCRB sequences from cDNA, yielding 87-bp fragments that span the CDR3 region. Sequencing of the amplicons was done on the Illumina HiSeq platform. The original methods were these. Synthetic template baselines were used to correct PCR bias computationally, reads within Hamming distance 2 were collapsed, and singletons that could not be merged were discarded. Reads were aligned against IMGT to assign V, D and J genes, CDR3 length and insertions or deletions at six rearrangement sites. Within each subset, clonotype counts were normalized to the number of sorted cells before true diversity and Gini coefficients were calculated with the tcR R package. Repertoire sharing was quantified using the overlap coefficient calculated on TCRB nucleotide sequences. TCRdb's version of the immuneACCESS table is confined to in-frame rearrangements and falls short of the full clone set. An unresolved V gene accounts for under half of the shortfall where checked; the remainder is of unknown origin. V, J and clone size reflect that table, while D and trimming were determined from the DNA. The sample table holds about 160,000 clones, of which 8% to 9.5% were seen once. The ten largest clones represent around 0.5% of the sample.

Sequenced: central memory CD4+ T cells from blood. This receptor was taken from a woman between 18 and 30 years old with type 1 diabetes.

In nucleotide form, the sequence is TGTGCCAGCAGCCAATGGGGCGGTGAAAAACTGTTTTTT. This translates into CASSQWGGEKLFF. The V and J segments used are TRBV16 and TRBJ1-4; 5 matching bases give a weak D call of TRBD1. Trimming costs V 1 base and J 7 bases, and their ends lie 7 bases apart. Including cysteine and phenylalanine, the CDR3 has 13 amino acids. Only the CDR3 DNA is retained, 39 bases long and in frame from the first base. The germline V gene provides CDR1 KGHSY and CDR2 FQNENV.